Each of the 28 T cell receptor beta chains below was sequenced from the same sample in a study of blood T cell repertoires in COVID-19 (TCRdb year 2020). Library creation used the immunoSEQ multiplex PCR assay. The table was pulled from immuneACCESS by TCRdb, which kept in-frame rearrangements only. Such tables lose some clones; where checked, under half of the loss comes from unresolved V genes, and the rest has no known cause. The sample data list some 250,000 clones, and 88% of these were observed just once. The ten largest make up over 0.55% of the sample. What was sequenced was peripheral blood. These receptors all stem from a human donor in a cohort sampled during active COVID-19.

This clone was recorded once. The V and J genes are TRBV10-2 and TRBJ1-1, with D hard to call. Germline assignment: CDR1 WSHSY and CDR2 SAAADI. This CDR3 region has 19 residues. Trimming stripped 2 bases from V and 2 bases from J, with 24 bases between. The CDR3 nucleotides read TGCGCCAGCAGTGAGGGTGTCAATAGGGAGGGTCCGACAAACACTGAAGCTTTCTTT. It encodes CASSEGVNREGPTNTEAFF.

CDR3 DNA: TGTGCCAGCAGCCCGGGGGGGGCAGGAACGAACACTGAAGCTTTCTTT. This translates into CASSPGGAGTNTEAFF. This chain links TRBV5-4 with TRBJ1-1; D possibly corresponds to TRBD1 (6 bases). V was cut by 4 bases and J by 1 base, with 17 bases left in between. Germline assignment: CDR1 SGHNT and CDR2 YYREEE (reference sequence). This CDR3 contains 16 residues.

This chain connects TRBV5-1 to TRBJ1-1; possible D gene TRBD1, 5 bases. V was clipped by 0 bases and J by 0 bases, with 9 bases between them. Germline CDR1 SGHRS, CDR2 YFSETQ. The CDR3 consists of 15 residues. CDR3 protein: CASSLGAGMNTEAFF. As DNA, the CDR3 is TGCGCCAGCAGCTTGGGGGCAGGGATGAACACTGAAGCTTTCTTT.

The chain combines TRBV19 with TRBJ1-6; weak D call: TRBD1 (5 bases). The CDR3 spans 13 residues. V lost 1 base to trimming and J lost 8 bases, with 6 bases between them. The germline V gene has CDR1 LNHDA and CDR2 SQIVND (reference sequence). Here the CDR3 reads CASSIGGDSPLHF. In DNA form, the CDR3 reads TGTGCCAGTAGTATAGGGGGGGATTCACCCCTCCACTTT.

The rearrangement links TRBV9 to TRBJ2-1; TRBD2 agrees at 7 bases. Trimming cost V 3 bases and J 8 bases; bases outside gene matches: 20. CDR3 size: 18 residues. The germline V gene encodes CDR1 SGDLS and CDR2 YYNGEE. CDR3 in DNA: TGTGCCAGCAGCGCCTCAGGACTAGATAAATGGTGGGTAGATGAGCAGTTCTTC. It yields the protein CASSASGLDKWWVDEQFF.

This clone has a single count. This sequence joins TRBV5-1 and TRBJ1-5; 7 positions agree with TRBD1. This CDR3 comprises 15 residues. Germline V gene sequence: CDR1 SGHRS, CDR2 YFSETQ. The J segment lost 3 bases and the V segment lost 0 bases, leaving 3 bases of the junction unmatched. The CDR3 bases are TGCGCCAGCAGCTTGGAAGGGGGCGTCAATCAGCCCCAGCATTTT. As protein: CASSLEGGVNQPQHF.

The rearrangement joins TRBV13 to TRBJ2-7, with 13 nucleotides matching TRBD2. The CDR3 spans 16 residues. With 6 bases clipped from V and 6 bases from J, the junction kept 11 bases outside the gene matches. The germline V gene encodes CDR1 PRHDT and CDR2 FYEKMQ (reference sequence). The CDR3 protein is CASSRPTGTSGTEQYF. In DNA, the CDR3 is TGTGCCAGCAGTCGACCTACCGGGACTAGCGGGACCGAGCAGTACTTC.

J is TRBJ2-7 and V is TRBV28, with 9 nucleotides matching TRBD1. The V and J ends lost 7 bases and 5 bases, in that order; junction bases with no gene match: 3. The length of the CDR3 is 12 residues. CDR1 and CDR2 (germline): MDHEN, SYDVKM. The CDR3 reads CASTRDRDEQYF. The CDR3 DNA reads TGTGCCAGCACCAGGGACAGGGACGAGCAGTACTTC.

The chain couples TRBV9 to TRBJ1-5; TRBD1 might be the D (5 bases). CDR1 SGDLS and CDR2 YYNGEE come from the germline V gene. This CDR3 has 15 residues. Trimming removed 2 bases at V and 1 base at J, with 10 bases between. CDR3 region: CASSVEGHSNQPQHF. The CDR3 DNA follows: TGTGCCAGCAGCGTTGAAGGACACAGCAATCAGCCCCAGCATTTT. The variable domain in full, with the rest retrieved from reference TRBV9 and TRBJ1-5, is DSGVTQTPKHLITATGQRVTLRCSPRSGDLSVYWYQQSLDQGLQFLIQYYNGEERAKGNILERFSAQQFPDLHSELNLSSLELGDSALYFCASSVEGHSNQPQHFGDGTRLSIL.

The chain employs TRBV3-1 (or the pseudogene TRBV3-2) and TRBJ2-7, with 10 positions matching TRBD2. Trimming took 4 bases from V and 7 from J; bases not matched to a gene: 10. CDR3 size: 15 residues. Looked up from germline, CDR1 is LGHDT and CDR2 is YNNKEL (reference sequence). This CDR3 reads CASSPRGTSADEQYF. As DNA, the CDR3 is TGTGCCAGCAGCCCCCGCGGGACTAGCGCCGATGAGCAGTACTTC.

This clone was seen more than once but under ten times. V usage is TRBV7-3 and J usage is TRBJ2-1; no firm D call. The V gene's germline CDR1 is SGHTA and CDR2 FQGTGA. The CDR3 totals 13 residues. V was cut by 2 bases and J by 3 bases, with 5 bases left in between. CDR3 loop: CASSLANYNEQFF. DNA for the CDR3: TGTGCCAGCAGCTTAGCTAACTACAATGAGCAGTTCTTC.

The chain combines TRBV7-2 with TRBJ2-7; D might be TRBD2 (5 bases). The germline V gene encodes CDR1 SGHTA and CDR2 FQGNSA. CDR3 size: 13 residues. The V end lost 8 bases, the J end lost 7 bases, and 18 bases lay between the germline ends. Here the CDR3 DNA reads TGTGCCAGCCACGCGGCGCCACCGGGGGAGCAGTACTTC. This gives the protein CASHAAPPGEQYF.

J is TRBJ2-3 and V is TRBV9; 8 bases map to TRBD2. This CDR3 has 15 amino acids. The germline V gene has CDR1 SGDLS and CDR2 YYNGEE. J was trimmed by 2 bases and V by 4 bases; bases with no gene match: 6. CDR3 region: CASSYRGGATDTQYF. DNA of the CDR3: TGTGCCAGCAGCTACCGGGGGGGAGCCACAGATACGCAGTATTTT.

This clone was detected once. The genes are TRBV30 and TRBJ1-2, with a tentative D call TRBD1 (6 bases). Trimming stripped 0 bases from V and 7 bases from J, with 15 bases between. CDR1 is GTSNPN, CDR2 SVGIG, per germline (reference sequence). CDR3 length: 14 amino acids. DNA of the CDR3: TGTGCCTGGAGTGTCGCGGGGGGCAATTCTGGCTACACCTTC. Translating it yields CAWSVAGGNSGYTF.

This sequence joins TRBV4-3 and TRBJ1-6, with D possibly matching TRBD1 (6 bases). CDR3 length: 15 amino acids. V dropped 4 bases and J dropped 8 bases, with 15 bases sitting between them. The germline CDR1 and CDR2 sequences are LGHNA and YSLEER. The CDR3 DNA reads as TGCGCCAGCAGCCTTTACAGGGAAAGGTATTCACCCCTCCACTTT. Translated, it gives CASSLYRERYSPLHF.

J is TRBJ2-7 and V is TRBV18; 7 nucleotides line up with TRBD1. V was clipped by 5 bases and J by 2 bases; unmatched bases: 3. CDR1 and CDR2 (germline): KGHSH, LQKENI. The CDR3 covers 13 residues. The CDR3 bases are TGTGCCAGCTCAGCGACAGGGACCTACGAGCAGTACTTC. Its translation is CASSATGTYEQYF.

CDR3 protein: CASRRSYEQYF. CDR3 DNA sequence: TGTGCCAGCAGGCGCTCCTACGAGCAGTACTTC. This sequence joins TRBV6-5 and TRBJ2-7; D is undetermined. From germline, CDR1 is MNHEY and CDR2 SVGAGI. The CDR3 has 11 residues. V shed 6 bases and J shed 0 bases, with 3 bases lying between them.

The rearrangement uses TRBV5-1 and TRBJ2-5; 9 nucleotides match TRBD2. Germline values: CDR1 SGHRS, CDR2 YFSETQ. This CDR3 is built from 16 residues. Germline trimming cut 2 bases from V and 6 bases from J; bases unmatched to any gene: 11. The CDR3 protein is CASSLELAGAGQTQYF. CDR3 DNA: TGCGCCAGCAGCTTAGAATTAGCGGGGGCAGGGCAGACCCAGTACTTC. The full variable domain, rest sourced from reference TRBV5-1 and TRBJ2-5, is KAGVTQTPRYLIKTRGQQVTLSCSPISGHRSVSWYQQTPGQGLQFLFEYFSETQRNKGNFPGRFSGRQFSNSRSEMNVSTLELGDSALYLCASSLELAGAGQTQYFGPGTRLLVL.

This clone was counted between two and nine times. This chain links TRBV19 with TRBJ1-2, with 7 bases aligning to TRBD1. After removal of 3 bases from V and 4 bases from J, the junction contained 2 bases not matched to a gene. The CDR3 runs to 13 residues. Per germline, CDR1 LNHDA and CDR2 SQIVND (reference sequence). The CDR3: CASSIGQAYGYTF. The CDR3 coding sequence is TGTGCCAGTAGTATCGGACAGGCCTATGGCTACACCTTC.

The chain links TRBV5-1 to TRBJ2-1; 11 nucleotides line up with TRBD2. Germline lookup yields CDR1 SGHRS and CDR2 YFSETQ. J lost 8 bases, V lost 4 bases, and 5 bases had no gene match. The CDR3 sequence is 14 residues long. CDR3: CASSLGTSGYEQFF. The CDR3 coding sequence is TGCGCCAGCAGCCTTGGGACTAGCGGCTATGAGCAGTTCTTC.

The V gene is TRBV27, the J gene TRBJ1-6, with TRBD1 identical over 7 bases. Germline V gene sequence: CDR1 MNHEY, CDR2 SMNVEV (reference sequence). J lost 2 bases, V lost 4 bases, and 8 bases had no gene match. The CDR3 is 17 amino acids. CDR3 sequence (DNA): TGTGCCAGCAGTTCTCGACAGGGAAGGACCTATAATTCACCCCTCCACTTT. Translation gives CASSSRQGRTYNSPLHF.

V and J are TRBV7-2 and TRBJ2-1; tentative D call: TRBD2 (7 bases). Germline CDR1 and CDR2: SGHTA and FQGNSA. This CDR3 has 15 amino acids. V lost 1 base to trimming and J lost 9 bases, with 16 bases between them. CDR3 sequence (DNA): TGTGCCAGCAGCTTAGGTATGGGGGGGCTCATTGAGCAGTTCTTC. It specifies CASSLGMGGLIEQFF.

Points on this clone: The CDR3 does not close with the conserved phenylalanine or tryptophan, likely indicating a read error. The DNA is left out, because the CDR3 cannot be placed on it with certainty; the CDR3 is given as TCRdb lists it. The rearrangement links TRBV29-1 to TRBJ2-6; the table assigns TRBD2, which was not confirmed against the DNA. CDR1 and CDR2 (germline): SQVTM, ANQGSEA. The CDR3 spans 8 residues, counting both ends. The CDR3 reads CSVGEGFE.

DNA of the CDR3: TGTGCCAGCAGTGAATGGCAGGGGTCGGTCGGCTACACCTTC. Translated, it gives CASSEWQGSVGYTF. The chain joins TRBV25-1 to TRBJ1-2, with D possibly TRBD1 on 6 matching bases. The ends were cut back, 1 base at V and 8 bases at J, with 14 bases in the middle. This CDR3 is 14 amino acids long. Germline V gene data show CDR1 as MGHDK and CDR2 as SYGVNS.

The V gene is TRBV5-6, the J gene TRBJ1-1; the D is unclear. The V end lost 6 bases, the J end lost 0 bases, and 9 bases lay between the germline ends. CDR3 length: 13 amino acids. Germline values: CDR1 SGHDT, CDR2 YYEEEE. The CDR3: CASTSTMNTEAFF. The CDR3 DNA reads TGTGCCAGCACCAGTACAATGAACACTGAAGCTTTCTTT. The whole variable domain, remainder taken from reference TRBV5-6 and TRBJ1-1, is DAGVTQSPTHLIKTRGQQVTLRCSPKSGHDTVSWYQQALGQGPQFIFQYYEEEERQRGNFPDRFSGHQFPNYSSELNVNALLLGDSALYLCASTSTMNTEAFFGQGTRLTVV.

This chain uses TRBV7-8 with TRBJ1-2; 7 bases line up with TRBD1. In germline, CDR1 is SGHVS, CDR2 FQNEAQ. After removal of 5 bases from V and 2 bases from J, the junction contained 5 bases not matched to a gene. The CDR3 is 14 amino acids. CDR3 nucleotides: TGTGCCAGCAGCAGCCGGACAGGAAACTATGGCTACACCTTC. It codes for CASSSRTGNYGYTF.

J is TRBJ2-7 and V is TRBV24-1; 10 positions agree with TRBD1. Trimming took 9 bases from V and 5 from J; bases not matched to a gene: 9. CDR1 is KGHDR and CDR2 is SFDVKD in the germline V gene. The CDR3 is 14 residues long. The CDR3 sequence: CATSNSGTGDEQYF. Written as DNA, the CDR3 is TGTGCCACCTCCAATTCCGGGACAGGGGACGAGCAGTACTTC.

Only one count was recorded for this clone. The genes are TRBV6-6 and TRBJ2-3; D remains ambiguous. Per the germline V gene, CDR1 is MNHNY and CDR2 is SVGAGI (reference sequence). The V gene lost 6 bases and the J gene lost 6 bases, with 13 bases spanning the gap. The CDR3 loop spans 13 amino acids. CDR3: CASSLAASDTQYF. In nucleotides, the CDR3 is TGTGCCAGCAGCCTGGCGGCGTCGGATACGCAGTATTTT.